Following are 2 T cell receptor beta chains from one sample sequenced in a study of T-cell memory formation after mild COVID-19. TCRdb reprocessed the 5' RACE reads via MiXCR and lists one record per CDR3 protein. The sample has around 250,000 distinct CDR3 sequences; 15% are singletons. Sequencing was performed on PBMCs or a T cell subset sorted from them (not recorded which). These receptors were collected from an adult woman who had mild COVID-19 (a few samples of this study predate the infection). Cell type and time point are not known.

V usage is TRBV29-1 and J usage is TRBJ2-7; D gene ambiguous. Germline CDR1 SQVTM, CDR2 ANQGSEA. CDR3 length: 12 residues. V was pared by 0 bases and J by 4 bases, with 7 bases between. CDR3 residues: CSVEDHRYEQYF. The CDR3 DNA follows: TGCAGCGTTGAAGATCATCGTTACGAGCAGTACTTC.

This clonotype appeared a few times. The chain has TRBV9 and TRBJ1-6; D ambiguous. Germline V CDR1 and CDR2: SGDLS, YYNGEE. The CDR3 is 12 amino acids. Trimming took off 3 bases at V and 8 bases at J, with 6 bases between the two ends. The CDR3 nucleotides are TGTGCCAGCAGCGGGGCCGATTCACCCCTCCACTTT. Translating gives CASSGADSPLHF.